This T cell receptor (beta chain) was recorded in a study of CD4 T cells in relation to SARS-CoV-2 and coronaviruses. Before the COVID-19 pandemic, during about 2010-2019, CD4+ T cells were taken from unexposed donors. Clones were sequenced by immunoSEQ multiplex PCR, and TCRdb holds only the in-frame ones, with some missing. The data show 65,000 or so clones, with more than 75% seen just once and 1.6% held by the top ten. Trimming took 0 bases from V and 4 from J, leaving 1 base between them. The CDR3 is made up of 11 amino acids. CDR1 is MDHEN and CDR2 is SYDVKM in the germline V gene. V usage is TRBV28 and J usage is TRBJ2-7; D call uncertain. The source is a human donor in good health. The sequencing input was memory CD4+ T cells from PBMCs. The CDR3 DNA follows: TGTGCCAGCAGTTTATGGTACGAGCAGTACTTC. It yields the protein CASSLWYEQYF.